This T cell receptor beta chain was sequenced in a study of CD8 T cells in Susac syndrome. Study background: Patients with Susac syndrome had blood drawn and were at that point therapy-naive, on corticosteroids, or on intravenous immunoglobulin alone.

Random hexamers served to reverse transcribe roughly 0.45 to 1 ug RNA. TCR beta CDR3 was amplified by immunoSEQ multiplex PCR. This amplification extended across 54 Vbeta and 13 Jbeta segments. TCRdb reprocessed the immunoSEQ multiplex PCR reads with MiXCR, giving one entry per CDR3 protein. The table includes under 200,000 distinct CDR3 sequences, roughly 91% detected once. CDR3 length: 15 amino acids. Per germline, CDR1 SGHTA and CDR2 FQGTGA. With V trimmed by 0 bases and J by 3 bases, 2 bases remained unmatched. TCR beta was sequenced from blood CD8+ and CD4+ T cells. FACS enriched CD8+ TEMRA cells, while bulk CD8+ and CD4+ were negatively isolated.

The chain joins TRBV7-3 to TRBJ2-1, with 7 bases that match TRBD2. Source material: CD4+ T cells from PBMCs. This TCR was recovered from a human donor with Susac syndrome. The CDR3 protein is CASSLTASGYNEQFF. The CDR3 DNA follows: TGTGCCAGCAGCTTAACGGCTAGCGGCTACAATGAGCAGTTCTTC.